The text below deals with one T cell receptor beta chain. At one end the junction does not follow the germline gene, possibly because of a read error. This specimen belongs to a study of CD8 T cells in Susac syndrome. CDR1 MDHEN and CDR2 SYDVKM come from the germline V gene. The CDR3 contains 12 residues. Sequencing targeted TCR beta in blood CD8+ and CD4+ T cells. Healthy donors constituted the controls, which were matched for age and sex. TEMRA cells were FACS-enriched and CD8+ and CD4+ T cells negatively isolated. The RNA input was about 0.45 to 1 ug, and it was reverse transcribed with random hexamers. Coverage of TCR beta CDR3 amplification by immunoSEQ multiplex PCR extended to 54 Vbeta and 13 Jbeta. MiXCR, applied by TCRdb to the immunoSEQ multiplex PCR reads, yields one record per CDR3 protein. The sample includes 130,000 to 150,000 distinct CDR3 sequences, less than 95% of them seen just once.

Sequencing input: CD4+ T cells from PBMCs. This TCR was sampled from a human donor in good health. The chain carries TRBV28 and TRBJ2-6, with 9 positions matching TRBD2. DNA for the CDR3: TGTGCCAGCAGCGGCGGGGGGGGACCACCAGGTTTC. Its protein is CASSGGGGPPGF.